Shown below are 22 T cell receptor beta chains from a single sample sequenced in a study of T cells after posttransplantation cyclophosphamide. The table came from immunoSEQ multiplex PCR; TCRdb's copy has only in-frame clones and leaves some out. There are some 37,000 clones in the sample, none observed a single time. Sequenced: PBMCs. All receptors come from a girl aged 10-17 years in good health, CMV-negative, and a related stem cell transplant donor.

A few counts support this clone. The chain joins TRBV6-1 to TRBJ1-2; D perhaps matches TRBD1 (5 bases). CDR1 and CDR2 from the germline V gene are MNHNS and SASEGT. V was cut by 2 bases and J by 8 bases, with 18 bases left in between. The CDR3 runs 15 residues. Here the CDR3 reads CASSENPSRGWGYTF. Here the CDR3 DNA reads TGTGCCAGCAGTGAAAATCCTAGTAGGGGCTGGGGCTACACCTTC.

This chain joins TRBV30 and TRBJ2-1; tentative D call: TRBD2 (5 bases). The germline V gene has CDR1 GTSNPN and CDR2 SVGIG (reference sequence). CDR3 length: 13 residues. The V gene lost 1 base and the J gene lost 9 bases, with 13 bases spanning the gap. The CDR3 nucleotides read TGTGCCTGGAGTGAGCAAGCGGCCCGTGAGCAGTTCTTC. The encoded protein is CAWSEQAAREQFF.

This clone came up a few times. V usage is TRBV27 and J usage is TRBJ2-5, with unresolved D. The end of the DNA is better explained by TRBJ2-7, so the J call may be wrong. CDR1 is MNHEY and CDR2 is SMNVEV in the germline V gene (reference sequence). The CDR3 is 14 residues long. CDR3 sequence (DNA): TGTGCCAGCAGTCTCGGTGGGCCTATCTACGAGCAGTACTTC. As protein: CASSLGGPIYEQYF.

This clone was picked up a small number of times. A read error may account for a junction end that differs from germline. The CDR3 sequence: CAISESRSGNTIYF. CDR3 in DNA: TGTGCCATCAGCGAGTCCAGGTCTGGAAACACCATATATTTT. V usage is TRBV10-3 and J usage is TRBJ1-3; no firm D call. Germline CDR1 ENHRY, CDR2 SYGVKD. The CDR3 has 14 amino acids.

CDR3 protein: CASSSVGSRNQPQHF. CDR3 DNA sequence: TGTGCCAGCAGCTCAGTGGGGAGTAGGAATCAGCCCCAGCATTTT. The chain is built from TRBV5-6 and TRBJ1-5; D gene uncertain. V was clipped by 3 bases and J by 4 bases, with 14 bases between them. This CDR3 comprises 15 residues. The germline CDR1 and CDR2 sequences are SGHDT and YYEEEE. The entire variable domain, with the rest obtained from reference TRBV5-6 and TRBJ1-5, is as follows: DAGVTQSPTHLIKTRGQQVTLRCSPKSGHDTVSWYQQALGQGPQFIFQYYEEEERQRGNFPDRFSGHQFPNYSSELNVNALLLGDSALYLCASSSVGSRNQPQHFGDGTRLSIL.

This clone was counted many times. The chain is built from TRBV2 and TRBJ1-6; 7 nucleotides agree with TRBD1. The CDR3 is 14 residues long. Trimming took 7 bases from V and 3 from J; bases not matched to a gene: 3. The V gene's germline CDR1 is SNHLY and CDR2 FYNNEI. CDR3 in DNA: TGTGCCAGCAAGGGACAGTTCTATAATTCACCCCTCCACTTT. This gives the protein CASKGQFYNSPLHF.

This clone was found a few times. This chain's CDR3 is CASSELGGPYEQYF. The CDR3 DNA is TGTGCCAGCAGTGAATTGGGCGGGCCCTACGAGCAGTACTTC. This chain uses TRBV2 with TRBJ2-7; perhaps TRBD2 as D (5 bases). The germline gives CDR1 SNHLY, CDR2 FYNNEI. The CDR3 extends over 14 amino acids. V lost 2 bases, J lost 2 bases, and 10 bases lay in between.

This clone was found many times. The rearrangement links TRBV6-5 to TRBJ2-7; 9 positions match TRBD1. Germline V gives CDR1 MNHEY, CDR2 SVGAGI. The J segment lost 4 bases and the V segment lost 6 bases, leaving 7 bases of the junction unmatched. The CDR3 consists of 14 residues. CDR3 sequence reads: CASSPPTGGYEQYF. The CDR3 DNA reads as TGTGCCAGCAGCCCCCCGACAGGGGGGTACGAGCAGTACTTC.

In this sample, this clone is medium-sized (0.01 to 0.1%). This chain joins TRBV19 and TRBJ1-2, with D maybe TRBD1 (5 bases). Germline V gene sequence: CDR1 LNHDA, CDR2 SQIVND (reference sequence). The V end was cut by 5 bases, the J end by 8 bases, with 15 bases between. This CDR3 contains 13 residues. This chain's CDR3 is CASSWQGPQGYTF. The CDR3 coding sequence is TGTGCCAGTAGTTGGCAGGGCCCTCAAGGCTACACCTTC.

This chain connects TRBV7-3 to TRBJ2-1; D remains unclear. The CDR3 loop spans 12 amino acids. Germline CDR1 SGHTA, CDR2 FQGTGA. With 4 bases removed from V and 9 bases from J, the gap between germline ends came to 10 bases. CDR3 bases: TGTGCCAGCAGCTCCCGACGGAGTGAGCAGTTCTTC. Its translation is CASSSRRSEQFF.

A few counts support this clone. The rearrangement joins TRBV5-1 to TRBJ1-6; D is undetermined. V lost 4 bases and J 10 bases, leaving 15 bases between the germline ends. CDR1 is SGHRS and CDR2 is YFSETQ in the germline V gene. This CDR3 region has 14 residues. The CDR3 protein is CASSLAGRGSPLHF. The CDR3 bases are TGCGCCAGCAGCCTCGCAGGTCGGGGATCACCCCTCCACTTT.

This clone was recorded many times. The CDR3 DNA follows: TGTGCCTGGAGTACACAGGTGATCAGCCAGCCCCAGCATTTT. Translated, it gives CAWSTQVISQPQHF. The genes are TRBV30 and TRBJ1-5, with TRBD1 as a possible D gene (5 bases). Germline V gives CDR1 GTSNPN, CDR2 SVGIG (reference sequence). Trimming pared 2 bases from V and 7 bases from J, leaving 15 bases between. This CDR3 is 14 amino acids long.

This chain connects TRBV28 to TRBJ2-7, with D hard to call. The germline V gene has CDR1 MDHEN and CDR2 SYDVKM. The CDR3 has 11 amino acids. The ends were cut back, 3 bases at V and 4 bases at J, with 4 bases in the middle. The CDR3 DNA follows: TGTGCCAGCAGTTTCTTTTACGAGCAGTACTTC. It encodes CASSFFYEQYF.

CDR3 coding DNA: TGTGCCAGTTCGCTAGCGGGGGCGACACGCGGAGATACGCAGTATTTT. This codes for CASSLAGATRGDTQYF. The V call is TRBV27, the J call TRBJ2-3, with 10 bases that match TRBD2. Germline-derived CDR1 and CDR2 are MNHEY and SMNVEV (reference sequence). The V gene end was trimmed by 9 bases and the J gene end by 5 bases; junction bases not matched to a gene: 14. The CDR3 is 16 amino acids.

This clone came up many times. The J gene is TRBJ1-2, the V gene TRBV4-1; 7 positions match TRBD1. This CDR3 is 13 amino acids long. CDR1 MGHRA and CDR2 YSYEKL come from the germline V gene. With 1 base clipped from V and 4 bases from J, the junction kept 0 bases outside the gene matches. CDR3 amino acids: CASSQGQGYGYTF. The CDR3 DNA reads TGCGCCAGCAGCCAAGGACAGGGCTATGGCTACACCTTC.

This clone has ten or more counts. V is TRBV11-2 and J is TRBJ2-3, with 8 bases that match TRBD1. The CDR3 covers 14 residues. Losses at the gene ends were 5 bases for V and 5 bases for J; bases not matched to a gene: 6. In germline, CDR1 is SGHAT, CDR2 FQNNGV. CDR3 sequence reads: CASSTGQVGDTQYF. The CDR3 DNA follows: TGTGCCAGCAGCACGGGACAGGTAGGAGATACGCAGTATTTT.

The chain employs TRBV9 and TRBJ2-1; tentatively, D is TRBD1 (6 bases). The germline V gene encodes CDR1 SGDLS and CDR2 YYNGEE. The CDR3 totals 15 residues. Trimming cost V 5 bases and J 2 bases, with 14 bases left between them. Here the CDR3 reads CASSLLDSTYNEQFF. CDR3 in DNA: TGTGCCAGCAGTCTATTGGACAGTACCTACAATGAGCAGTTCTTC.

The sample holds many counts of this clone. V is TRBV7-3 and J is TRBJ2-2, with 10 bases that match TRBD2. The CDR3 extends over 16 amino acids. Germline V gene sequence: CDR1 SGHTA, CDR2 FQGTGA. V shed 4 bases, J shed 4 bases, and the junction held 6 bases outside the gene matches. The CDR3 DNA reads as TGTGCCAGCAGCTACCGGACTAGCGGATCCACCGGGGAGCTGTTTTTT. This codes for CASSYRTSGSTGELFF.

This chain joins TRBV18 and TRBJ2-5; 11 nucleotides line up with TRBD2. The better agreement between TRBJ2-7 and the DNA end casts doubt on the J call. Germline CDR1 is KGHSH and CDR2 is LQKENI. The CDR3 totals 14 residues. CDR3 loop: CASSETSGIYEQYF. The CDR3 region has the DNA TGTGCCAGCTCAGAGACTAGCGGGATCTACGAGCAGTACTTC.

CDR3 coding DNA: TGTGCCACCAGCAGAGAGGGCAGCGAGCGGGAAAAACTGTTTTTT. As protein: CATSREGSEREKLFF. The rearrangement joins TRBV15 to TRBJ1-4; no firm D call. Germline values: CDR1 LNHNV, CDR2 YYDKDF (reference sequence). Trimming removed 0 bases from V and 8 bases from J, with 13 bases in between. The CDR3 sequence is 15 residues long.

This clone was picked up a small number of times. The chain employs TRBV5-1 and TRBJ1-5; D call uncertain. V was shortened by 2 bases and J by 4 bases, with 7 bases between the two germline ends. The CDR3 consists of 13 residues. CDR1 is SGHRS, CDR2 YFSETQ, per germline. In DNA form, the CDR3 reads TGCGCCAGCAGCTTCTCCCCGAATCAGCCCCAGCATTTT. Translated, it gives CASSFSPNQPQHF.

This clone has only a few counts. The rearrangement links TRBV28 to TRBJ1-2; 7 nucleotides align to TRBD1. The germline CDR1 and CDR2 sequences are MDHEN and SYDVKM. CDR3 length equals 13 residues. The junction had 7 bases not matched to a gene; V was cut back by 7 bases and J by 5 bases. In DNA, the CDR3 is TGTGCCAGCACCCCCGCAGGGGGATATGGCTACACCTTC. Its translation: CASTPAGGYGYTF.